The 20 T cell receptor beta chains in this list originate from one sample, sequenced in a study of lymphopenia after photon versus proton radiotherapy. Assay used: immunoSEQ multiplex PCR; TCRdb lists only in-frame clones, some missing. The repertoire holds tens of thousands of clones, with roughly 90% as singletons. Sequencing used peripheral blood, obtained from a patient treated with photon-based radiotherapy. Receptors originate from an older woman with pancreatic cancer.

The genes are TRBV25-1 and TRBJ2-1; no clear D. Trimming took off 3 bases at V and 3 bases at J, with 12 bases between the two ends. This CDR3 spans 15 amino acids. The germline CDR1 and CDR2 sequences are MGHDK and SYGVNS. The CDR3 loop reads CASSDPASLYNEQFF. In DNA form, the CDR3 reads TGTGCCAGCAGTGACCCAGCCTCTCTCTACAATGAGCAGTTCTTC. The full variable domain, rest sourced from reference TRBV25-1 and TRBJ2-1, is EADIYQTPRYLVIGTGKKITLECSQTMGHDKMYWYQQDPGMELHLIHYSYGVNSTEKGDLSSESTVSRIRTEHFPLTLESARPSHTSQYLCASSDPASLYNEQFFGPGTRLTVL.

This clone has just one count. V is TRBV19 and J is TRBJ2-5; 10 nucleotides agree with TRBD1. Trimming removed 5 bases from V and 4 bases from J; junction bases left unmatched: 7. Germline V gives CDR1 LNHDA, CDR2 SQIVND (reference sequence). The CDR3 is 15 residues long. The CDR3 nucleotides read TGTGCCAGTAGTCCCGGACAGGGGGTAGGAGAGACCCAGTACTTC. This gives the protein CASSPGQGVGETQYF.

The chain combines TRBV28 with TRBJ2-2; a weak D match, TRBD2 (5 bases). This CDR3 has 17 amino acids. Germline CDR1 reads MDHEN; CDR2 reads SYDVKM. V dropped 6 bases and J dropped 6 bases, with 23 bases sitting between them. The CDR3 loop is CASSALRRAGVPGELFF. CDR3 bases: TGTGCCAGCAGCGCCCTTCGCCGCGCGGGTGTGCCCGGGGAGCTGTTTTTT.

The genes are TRBV6-5 and TRBJ1-2; D uncertain. This CDR3 contains 13 residues. In germline, CDR1 is MNHEY, CDR2 SVGAGI. Between the trimmed V and J ends, which lost 6 bases and 1 base, there was a span of 9 bases. CDR3 sequence reads: CASRNDGNYGYTF. The CDR3 region has the DNA TGTGCCAGCAGAAACGACGGTAACTATGGCTACACCTTC.

The chain has TRBV25-1 and TRBJ2-2; TRBD1 matches 9 bases. The V gene's germline CDR1 is MGHDK and CDR2 SYGVNS. The CDR3 covers 15 residues. J lost 4 bases, V lost 6 bases, and 6 bases had no gene match. The CDR3 sequence: CASRAGQGATGELFF. Written as DNA, the CDR3 is TGTGCCAGCAGAGCGGGACAGGGTGCCACCGGGGAGCTGTTTTTT.

V and J are TRBV6-5 and TRBJ1-1, with TRBD1 identical over 7 bases. This CDR3 contains 15 residues. Germline V gene sequence: CDR1 MNHEY, CDR2 SVGAGI. J lost 0 bases, V lost 6 bases, and 7 bases had no gene match. The CDR3 loop is CASSIGTVMNTEAFF. DNA for the CDR3: TGTGCCAGCAGCATCGGGACAGTCATGAACACTGAAGCTTTCTTT.

The sample holds a few counts of this clone. The chain couples TRBV18 to TRBJ1-2; D remains ambiguous. Trimming took 2 bases from V and 2 from J, leaving 9 bases between them. Per the germline V gene, CDR1 is KGHSH and CDR2 is LQKENI. The CDR3 extends over 14 amino acids. CDR3 sequence reads: CASSPNTNNYGYTF. For the CDR3, the DNA is TGTGCCAGCTCACCAAACACGAACAACTATGGCTACACCTTC.

The rearrangement links TRBV28 to TRBJ2-5; 12 positions match TRBD1. The V gene's germline CDR1 is MDHEN and CDR2 SYDVKM. The V and J ends lost 5 bases and 4 bases, in that order; junction bases with no gene match: 2. The CDR3 has 14 residues. The CDR3 DNA follows: TGTGCCAGCAGTGCGGGACAGGGGGCAGAGACCCAGTACTTC. This codes for CASSAGQGAETQYF. The full variable domain, with the rest looked up from reference TRBV28 and TRBJ2-5, is DVKVTQSSRYLVKRTGEKVFLECVQDMDHENMFWYRQDPGLGLRLIYFSYDVKMKEKGDIPEGYSVSREKKERFSLILESASTNQTSMYLCASSAGQGAETQYFGPGTRLLVL.

The rearrangement joins TRBV7-2 to TRBJ2-7; TRBD2 matches 13 bases. The trim removed 5 bases at V and 5 bases at J, leaving 9 bases unmatched. CDR1 and CDR2 from the germline V gene are SGHTA and FQGNSA. The CDR3 is 16 residues long. The CDR3: CASSPRPGLAGDEQYF. The CDR3 DNA is TGTGCCAGCAGCCCCCGGCCCGGACTAGCGGGAGACGAGCAGTACTTC.

V is TRBV2 and J is TRBJ2-5; tentatively, D is TRBD1 (6 bases). Trimming pared 7 bases from V and 5 bases from J, leaving 14 bases between. This CDR3 is built from 13 residues. CDR1 and CDR2 from the germline V gene are SNHLY and FYNNEI. CDR3 amino acids: CASNQGLGETQYF. DNA of the CDR3: TGTGCCAGCAACCAGGGGCTGGGGGAGACCCAGTACTTC.

V usage is TRBV5-1 and J usage is TRBJ1-2; no firm D call. Per the germline V gene, CDR1 is SGHRS and CDR2 is YFSETQ. Trimming removed 10 bases at V and 5 bases at J, with 15 bases between. This CDR3 has 12 amino acids. Here the CDR3 reads CAQQVVLYGYTF. DNA for the CDR3: TGCGCCCAGCAAGTAGTTCTATATGGCTACACCTTC.

The chain links TRBV7-2 to TRBJ2-7, with D tentatively TRBD1 or TRBD2 (5 bases each). Deletions cut 1 base from V and 5 bases from J, with 15 bases between. Looked up from germline, CDR1 is SGHTA and CDR2 is FQGNSA. CDR3 length: 15 amino acids. CDR3 coding DNA: TGTGCCAGCAGCTTAGGAGGGGCCACTTTCGACGAGCAGTACTTC. The encoded protein is CASSLGGATFDEQYF.

The chain is built from TRBV6-5 and TRBJ2-3, with a possible D match to TRBD1 (6 bases). CDR3 length: 13 residues. The V end was cut by 6 bases, the J end by 1 base, with 8 bases between. CDR1 MNHEY and CDR2 SVGAGI come from the germline V gene. CDR3 DNA: TGTGCCAGCAGCAGACAGGGCACAGATACGCAGTATTTT. Translation: CASSRQGTDTQYF.

J is TRBJ1-5 and V is TRBV6-4, with TRBD1 matching 8 bases. Germline CDR1 and CDR2: MRHNA and SNTAGT. Losses at the gene ends were 7 bases for V and 3 bases for J; bases not matched to a gene: 8. This CDR3 has 15 amino acids. The CDR3 protein is CASKLDRELNQPQHF. Here the CDR3 DNA reads TGTGCCAGCAAGCTGGACAGGGAACTCAATCAGCCCCAGCATTTT.

Comment on this clone: This sample also contains other DNA sequences that code for the same CDR3. The chain carries TRBV7-9 and TRBJ1-5; D remains unclear. Trimming left V 0 bases short and J 5 bases short, with 5 bases between. The length of the CDR3 is 13 residues. Germline V lookup: CDR1 SEHNR, CDR2 FQNEAQ (reference sequence). The DNA of the CDR3 is TGTGCCAGCAGCTTAGCGGGAGATCAGCCCCAGCATTTT. The encoded protein is CASSLAGDQPQHF.

The rearrangement joins TRBV4-3 to TRBJ1-2, with D possibly being TRBD1 (5 bases). The ends were cut back, 0 bases at V and 1 base at J, with 18 bases in the middle. From germline, CDR1 is LGHNA and CDR2 YSLEER. The CDR3 totals 18 residues. The CDR3 DNA reads TGCGCCAGCAGCCAAGATAGGGCAGGGCGGAACTATAACTATGGCTACACCTTC. Its translation: CASSQDRAGRNYNYGYTF.

The V and J genes are TRBV7-9 and TRBJ2-5, with D unresolved. CDR1 SEHNR and CDR2 FQNEAQ come from the germline V gene (reference sequence). V was clipped by 5 bases and J by 0 bases, with 4 bases between them. This CDR3 region has 12 residues. The CDR3 DNA reads TGTGCCAGCAGCGCGTACCAAGAGACCCAGTACTTC. Protein sequence: CASSAYQETQYF. Full variable domain (rest looked up from reference TRBV7-9 and TRBJ2-5): DTGVSQNPRHKITKRGQNVTFRCDPISEHNRLYWYRQTLGQGPEFLTYFQNEAQLEKSRLLSDRFSAERPKGSFSTLEIQRTEQGDSAMYLCASSAYQETQYFGPGTRLLVL.

The rearrangement uses TRBV4-3 and TRBJ2-2, with D perhaps assigned TRBD1 or TRBD2 (5 bases each). Looked up from germline, CDR1 is LGHNA and CDR2 is YSLEER. The V and J ends lost 2 bases and 7 bases respectively, with 8 bases between them. This CDR3 region has 13 residues. CDR3 loop: CASSQSGLGELFF. CDR3 DNA sequence: TGCGCCAGCAGCCAATCGGGGCTCGGGGAGCTGTTTTTT.

The gene calls are TRBV7-6 and TRBJ1-3; D not resolved. With 1 base removed from V and 0 bases from J, the gap between germline ends came to 7 bases. Germline V CDR1 and CDR2: SGHVS, FNYEAQ. There are 15 residues in the CDR3. Here the CDR3 reads CASSLEDGSGNTIYF. For the CDR3, the DNA is TGTGCCAGCAGCTTAGAAGACGGCTCTGGAAACACCATATATTTT. The full variable domain, with the rest looked up from reference TRBV7-6 and TRBJ1-3, is GAGVSQSPRYKVTKRGQDVALRCDPISGHVSLYWYRQALGQGPEFLTYFNYEAQQDKSGLPNDRFSAERPEGSISTLTIQRTEQRDSAMYRCASSLEDGSGNTIYFGEGSWLTVV.

The CDR3 region is CASSQERAVGTEAFF. DNA of the CDR3: TGCGCCAGCAGCCAAGAGCGGGCAGTAGGAACTGAAGCTTTCTTT. The chain is built from TRBV4-1 and TRBJ1-1, with D hard to call. The germline CDR1 and CDR2 sequences are MGHRA and YSYEKL. The CDR3 is 15 residues long. Deletions cut 0 bases from V and 5 bases from J, with 13 bases between.